Below are 26 T cell receptor beta chains sequenced from a single sample in a study of blood T cell repertoires in COVID-19. TCRdb keeps only in-frame clones here, not all; method: immunoSEQ multiplex PCR. Of around 140,000 clones in the sample, 86% are singletons; the top ten hold 10% to 12%. Sequences were obtained from peripheral blood. The receptors derive from a woman in her 70s with COVID-19, enrolled during active disease.

The chain recombines TRBV28 with TRBJ1-2, with 7 nucleotides matching TRBD1. The germline gives CDR1 MDHEN, CDR2 SYDVKM. Germline trimming cut 4 bases from V and 4 bases from J; bases unmatched to any gene: 6. The CDR3 is 14 amino acids. The CDR3 is CASSYSGTAYGYTF. The DNA for the CDR3 is TGTGCCAGCAGTTATTCTGGGACAGCCTATGGCTACACCTTC.

This clone has a handful of counts. The rearrangement joins TRBV7-9 to TRBJ1-3; TRBD1 might be the D (5 bases). V dropped 5 bases and J dropped 0 bases, with 14 bases sitting between them. The CDR3 runs to 16 residues. The germline V gene has CDR1 SEHNR and CDR2 FQNEAQ (reference sequence). The CDR3 loop is CASSRPGGASGNTIYF. For the CDR3, the DNA is TGTGCCAGCAGCCGTCCCGGGGGTGCCTCTGGAAACACCATATATTTT. The whole variable domain, remainder taken from reference TRBV7-9 and TRBJ1-3, is DTGVSQNPRHKITKRGQNVTFRCDPISEHNRLYWYRQTLGQGPEFLTYFQNEAQLEKSRLLSDRFSAERPKGSFSTLEIQRTEQGDSAMYLCASSRPGGASGNTIYFGEGSWLTVV.

This chain links TRBV5-1 with TRBJ1-5, with 7 bases identical to TRBD1. Trimming at V came to 0 bases and at J to 4 bases, leaving 4 bases not matched to a gene. The CDR3 totals 15 residues. Germline V lookup: CDR1 SGHRS, CDR2 YFSETQ. Written as DNA, the CDR3 is TGCGCCAGCAGCTTGGACAGGGGAAGTAATCAGCCCCAGCATTTT. Residues: CASSLDRGSNQPQHF.

The chain employs TRBV11-3 and TRBJ2-1; D is uncertain. CDR3 size: 13 residues. CDR1 SGHNT and CDR2 YENEEA come from the germline V gene. Trimming cost V 1 base and J 7 bases, with 8 bases left between them. CDR3 sequence reads: CASSLAPRNEQFF. CDR3 DNA: TGTGCCAGCAGCTTAGCCCCTAGGAATGAGCAGTTCTTC.

This clone came up a few times. The chain combines TRBV7-2 with TRBJ1-2, with D unresolved. CDR3 length: 15 residues. The germline V and J ends were trimmed by 3 bases and 1 base, with 12 bases remaining between them. CDR1 SGHTA and CDR2 FQGNSA come from the germline V gene. CDR3 coding DNA: TGTGCCAGCAGCTTGAGGGCAGATTTTAACTATGGCTACACCTTC. Its protein product is CASSLRADFNYGYTF.

This clone was seen a single time. This chain links TRBV7-2 with TRBJ1-5; weak D call: TRBD1 (6 bases). The CDR3 runs to 14 residues. V gave up 2 bases and J gave up 4 bases, with 9 bases separating them. The germline gives CDR1 SGHTA, CDR2 FQGNSA. CDR3 sequence: CASSLRTGNQPQHF. CDR3 nucleotide sequence: TGTGCCAGCAGCTTACGCACAGGGAATCAGCCCCAGCATTTT.

The chain employs TRBV6-5 and TRBJ2-3; no firm D call. The CDR3 has 11 residues. CDR1 is MNHEY and CDR2 is SVGAGI in the germline V gene. V lost 8 bases and J 4 bases, leaving 7 bases between the germline ends. DNA for the CDR3: TGTGCCAGCGTATTAGCAGATACGCAGTATTTT. Encoded protein: CASVLADTQYF.

This clone was observed a single time. The rearrangement links TRBV19 to TRBJ1-3; D not resolved. Germline V lookup: CDR1 LNHDA, CDR2 SQIVND (reference sequence). The CDR3 spans 15 residues. V gave up 6 bases and J gave up 4 bases, with 16 bases separating them. CDR3 loop: CASRSLQPAGNTIYF. CDR3 nucleotide sequence: TGTGCCAGTAGATCGTTACAGCCGGCGGGAAACACCATATATTTT. The variable domain in full, completed from reference TRBV19 and TRBJ1-3, reads DGGITQSPKYLFRKEGQNVTLSCEQNLNHDAMYWYRQDPGQGLRLIYYSQIVNDFQKGDIAEGYSVSREKKESFPLTVTSAQKNPTAFYLCASRSLQPAGNTIYFGEGSWLTVV.

This clone was detected only once. V and J are TRBV28 and TRBJ1-4; 7 bases align to TRBD1. Trimming removed 5 bases from V and 7 bases from J; junction bases left unmatched: 7. Germline CDR1 is MDHEN and CDR2 is SYDVKM. The CDR3 loop spans 14 amino acids. CDR3 in amino acids: CASSPGGSGEKLFF. In DNA, the CDR3 is TGTGCCAGCAGTCCAGGGGGGAGTGGTGAAAAACTGTTTTTT.

For the CDR3, the DNA is TGCGCCAGCACCCGCGGGGGGGCGGACACCGGGGAGCTGTTTTTT. It translates to CASTRGGADTGELFF. The chain couples TRBV5-1 to TRBJ2-2; 9 bases are a match to TRBD2. V was clipped by 6 bases and J by 3 bases; unmatched bases: 6. The CDR3 consists of 15 residues. The V gene's germline CDR1 is SGHRS and CDR2 YFSETQ.

The V call is TRBV3-1 (or the pseudogene TRBV3-2), the J call TRBJ1-5; 7 bases fit TRBD1. Germline CDR1 reads LGHDT; CDR2 reads YNNKEL (reference sequence). This CDR3 comprises 15 residues. V lost 1 base to trimming and J lost 7 bases; unmatched junction nucleotides: 7. CDR3 amino acids: CASSQGDRKHQPQHF. In nucleotides, the CDR3 is TGTGCCAGCAGCCAAGGGGACAGAAAACACCAGCCCCAGCATTTT.

The chain links TRBV6-5 to TRBJ1-5, with D possibly being TRBD1 (5 bases). The germline V and J ends were trimmed by 9 bases and 7 bases, with 16 bases remaining between them. Germline V gene sequence: CDR1 MNHEY, CDR2 SVGAGI. The CDR3 has 13 amino acids. The CDR3 loop is CASASGLTQPQHF. CDR3 in DNA: TGTGCCAGTGCCTCAGGGCTCACCCAGCCCCAGCATTTT.

This sequence joins TRBV7-9 and TRBJ1-2; 9 bases line up with TRBD1. The CDR3 consists of 15 residues. Germline CDR1 SEHNR, CDR2 FQNEAQ (reference sequence). The J segment lost 3 bases and the V segment lost 5 bases, leaving 7 bases of the junction unmatched. CDR3 sequence reads: CASSARQGVDYGYTF. DNA for the CDR3: TGTGCCAGCAGCGCAAGACAGGGGGTCGACTATGGCTACACCTTC.

This chain uses TRBV19 with TRBJ2-1; 13 nucleotides align to TRBD2. CDR1 and CDR2 (germline): LNHDA, SQIVND (reference sequence). The CDR3 loop spans 13 amino acids. V lost 5 bases to trimming and J lost 15 bases; unmatched junction nucleotides: 7. DNA for the CDR3: TGTGCCAGTAGTTCAGGACTAGCGGGGGAGAGGTTCTTC. Encoded protein: CASSSGLAGERFF.

The chain is built from TRBV5-1 and TRBJ1-3; D not certain. Germline CDR1 and CDR2: SGHRS and YFSETQ. Between the trimmed V and J ends, which lost 0 bases and 2 bases, there was a span of 18 bases. The CDR3 spans 18 residues. The CDR3 DNA follows: TGCGCCAGCAGCTTGGAGGCCCTTCGCGGGAGGGCTGGAAACACCATATATTTT. The encoded protein is CASSLEALRGRAGNTIYF.

V and J are TRBV10-2 and TRBJ1-1; a possible D gene is TRBD1 (6 bases). Germline V CDR1 and CDR2: WSHSY, SAAADI. The CDR3 covers 15 residues. V was trimmed by 5 bases and J by 1 base, leaving 14 bases between them. The CDR3 sequence is CASSQTRQENTEAFF. The CDR3 DNA sequence: TGCGCCAGCAGTCAAACCCGACAGGAGAACACTGAAGCTTTCTTT.

The chain combines TRBV9 with TRBJ2-7; TRBD2 matches at 13 bases. Per the germline V gene, CDR1 is SGDLS and CDR2 is YYNGEE. The CDR3 is 15 residues long. V lost 0 bases and J lost 3; bases outside the gene matches: 0. The CDR3 DNA is TGTGCCAGCAGCGTAGGGACTAGCGGGGGCTACGAGCAGTACTTC. Residues: CASSVGTSGGYEQYF.

J is TRBJ1-1 and V is TRBV28; maybe TRBD1 (5 bases). This CDR3 has 13 amino acids. The germline CDR1 and CDR2 sequences are MDHEN and SYDVKM. Between the trimmed V and J ends, which lost 3 bases and 4 bases, there was a span of 9 bases. The CDR3 spells CASSFTGGTEAFF. CDR3 bases: TGTGCCAGCAGTTTTACCGGGGGCACTGAAGCTTTCTTT.

DNA for the CDR3: TGTGCCAGCAGTGCCGGACAGGGGCACACTGAAGCTTTCTTT. Its protein product is CASSAGQGHTEAFF. V usage is TRBV2 and J usage is TRBJ1-1, with 9 bases fitting TRBD1. The trim removed 4 bases at V and 3 bases at J, leaving 3 bases unmatched. Germline assignment: CDR1 SNHLY and CDR2 FYNNEI. This CDR3 contains 14 residues.

V gene TRBV11-2 combines with J gene TRBJ2-5; TRBD2 agrees at 10 bases. CDR3 length: 13 amino acids. Germline V gene lookup returns CDR1 SGHAT and CDR2 FQNNGV. The ends lost 5 bases at V and 5 bases at J; junction bases unmatched: 2. The CDR3 sequence is CASSRSGGETQYF. The CDR3 DNA reads TGTGCCAGCAGCCGTAGCGGGGGGGAGACCCAGTACTTC.

The DNA for the CDR3 is TGTGCCAGCACCCCCCGTAGCTCCTACGAGCAGTACTTC. This encodes CASTPRSSYEQYF. This chain links TRBV6-5 with TRBJ2-7; D gene unclear. The V end was cut by 7 bases, the J end by 0 bases, with 10 bases between. The germline gives CDR1 MNHEY, CDR2 SVGAGI. The CDR3 totals 13 residues.

This clone was recorded once. The chain employs TRBV6-5 and TRBJ1-4, with TRBD1 matching 8 bases. Germline CDR1 is MNHEY and CDR2 is SVGAGI. This CDR3 region has 14 residues. V was pared by 7 bases and J by 8 bases, with 9 bases of the junction left unmatched. The CDR3 protein is CASTPRGPREKLFF. Written as DNA, the CDR3 is TGTGCCAGCACGCCCAGGGGGCCTCGGGAAAAACTGTTTTTT.

V gene TRBV27 combines with J gene TRBJ2-5; possible D gene TRBD2, 5 bases. The V gene lost 6 bases and the J gene lost 9 bases, with 23 bases spanning the gap. The germline V gene has CDR1 MNHEY and CDR2 SMNVEV (reference sequence). There are 15 residues in the CDR3. CDR3 nucleotide sequence: TGTGCCAGCAGGCTTAGGGCTAGCTCTTCAAGGCCCCAGTACTTC. Translation: CASRLRASSSRPQYF.

The chain uses TRBV6-6 and TRBJ1-2; 9 nucleotides match TRBD1. The CDR3 covers 15 residues. The J segment lost 0 bases and the V segment lost 5 bases, leaving 4 bases of the junction unmatched. Germline V CDR1 and CDR2: MNHNY, SVGAGI (reference sequence). The DNA for the CDR3 is TGTGCCAGCAGTCTCCGGGACAGGGCTAACTATGGCTACACCTTC. The encoded protein is CASSLRDRANYGYTF.

The CDR3 reads CASSLWPGSYEQYF. In DNA form, the CDR3 reads TGCGCCAGCAGCTTGTGGCCAGGGTCCTACGAGCAGTACTTC. The rearrangement uses TRBV5-1 and TRBJ2-7; the D gene is possibly TRBD1 (5 bases). CDR3 size: 14 residues. CDR1 is SGHRS and CDR2 is YFSETQ in the germline V gene. The germline V and J ends were trimmed by 1 base and 1 base, with 9 bases remaining between them. Based on the CDR3 plus reference TRBV5-1 and TRBJ2-7, the full variable domain is KAGVTQTPRYLIKTRGQQVTLSCSPISGHRSVSWYQQTPGQGLQFLFEYFSETQRNKGNFPGRFSGRQFSNSRSEMNVSTLELGDSALYLCASSLWPGSYEQYFGPGTRLTVT.

This CDR3 reads CASSPRESANSPLHF. In DNA, the CDR3 is TGTGCCAGCAGTCCCCGGGAATCGGCCAATTCACCCCTCCACTTT. The chain employs TRBV2 and TRBJ1-6; no firm D call. Trimming removed 5 bases from V and 7 bases from J, with 15 bases in between. Germline V gene data show CDR1 as SNHLY and CDR2 as FYNNEI. This CDR3 spans 15 amino acids.